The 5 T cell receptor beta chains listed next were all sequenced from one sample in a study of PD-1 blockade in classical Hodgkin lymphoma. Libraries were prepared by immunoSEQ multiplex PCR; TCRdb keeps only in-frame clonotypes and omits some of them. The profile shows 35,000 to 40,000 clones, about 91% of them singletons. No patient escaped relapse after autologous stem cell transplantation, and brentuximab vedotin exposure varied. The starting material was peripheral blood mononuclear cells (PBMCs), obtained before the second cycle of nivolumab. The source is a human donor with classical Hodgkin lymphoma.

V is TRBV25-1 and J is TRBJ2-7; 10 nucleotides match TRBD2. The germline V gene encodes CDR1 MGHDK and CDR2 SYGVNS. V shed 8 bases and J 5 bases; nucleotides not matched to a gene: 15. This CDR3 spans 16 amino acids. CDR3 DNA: TGTGCCAGCGGGGGACGATTAGCGGGAGGCCTGAACGAGCAGTACTTC. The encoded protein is CASGGRLAGGLNEQYF.

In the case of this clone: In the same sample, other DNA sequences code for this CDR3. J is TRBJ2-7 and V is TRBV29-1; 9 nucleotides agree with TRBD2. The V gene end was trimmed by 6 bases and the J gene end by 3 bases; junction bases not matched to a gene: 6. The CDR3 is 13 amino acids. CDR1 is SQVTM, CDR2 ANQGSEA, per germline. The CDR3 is CSVRAGGIYEQYF. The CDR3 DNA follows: TGCAGCGTCAGAGCGGGAGGTATCTACGAGCAGTACTTC.

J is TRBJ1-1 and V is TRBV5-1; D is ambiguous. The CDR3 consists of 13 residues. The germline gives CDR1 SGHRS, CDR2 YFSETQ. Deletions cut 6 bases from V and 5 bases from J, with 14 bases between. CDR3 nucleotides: TGCGCCAGCACGAACCGGGCGGGGACTGAAGCTTTCTTT. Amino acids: CASTNRAGTEAFF.

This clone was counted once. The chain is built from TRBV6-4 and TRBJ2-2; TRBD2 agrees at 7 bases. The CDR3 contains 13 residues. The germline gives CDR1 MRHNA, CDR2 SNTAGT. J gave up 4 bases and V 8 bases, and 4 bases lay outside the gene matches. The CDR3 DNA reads TGTGCCAGCGGGGCTAGCGGCACCGGGGAGCTGTTTTTT. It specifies CASGASGTGELFF.

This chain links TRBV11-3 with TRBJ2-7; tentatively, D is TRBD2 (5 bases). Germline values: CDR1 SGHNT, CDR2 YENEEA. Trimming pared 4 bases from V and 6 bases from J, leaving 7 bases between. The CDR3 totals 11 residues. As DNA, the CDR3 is TGTGCCAGCAGCTCCGGAGGCGAGCAGTACTTC. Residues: CASSSGGEQYF.